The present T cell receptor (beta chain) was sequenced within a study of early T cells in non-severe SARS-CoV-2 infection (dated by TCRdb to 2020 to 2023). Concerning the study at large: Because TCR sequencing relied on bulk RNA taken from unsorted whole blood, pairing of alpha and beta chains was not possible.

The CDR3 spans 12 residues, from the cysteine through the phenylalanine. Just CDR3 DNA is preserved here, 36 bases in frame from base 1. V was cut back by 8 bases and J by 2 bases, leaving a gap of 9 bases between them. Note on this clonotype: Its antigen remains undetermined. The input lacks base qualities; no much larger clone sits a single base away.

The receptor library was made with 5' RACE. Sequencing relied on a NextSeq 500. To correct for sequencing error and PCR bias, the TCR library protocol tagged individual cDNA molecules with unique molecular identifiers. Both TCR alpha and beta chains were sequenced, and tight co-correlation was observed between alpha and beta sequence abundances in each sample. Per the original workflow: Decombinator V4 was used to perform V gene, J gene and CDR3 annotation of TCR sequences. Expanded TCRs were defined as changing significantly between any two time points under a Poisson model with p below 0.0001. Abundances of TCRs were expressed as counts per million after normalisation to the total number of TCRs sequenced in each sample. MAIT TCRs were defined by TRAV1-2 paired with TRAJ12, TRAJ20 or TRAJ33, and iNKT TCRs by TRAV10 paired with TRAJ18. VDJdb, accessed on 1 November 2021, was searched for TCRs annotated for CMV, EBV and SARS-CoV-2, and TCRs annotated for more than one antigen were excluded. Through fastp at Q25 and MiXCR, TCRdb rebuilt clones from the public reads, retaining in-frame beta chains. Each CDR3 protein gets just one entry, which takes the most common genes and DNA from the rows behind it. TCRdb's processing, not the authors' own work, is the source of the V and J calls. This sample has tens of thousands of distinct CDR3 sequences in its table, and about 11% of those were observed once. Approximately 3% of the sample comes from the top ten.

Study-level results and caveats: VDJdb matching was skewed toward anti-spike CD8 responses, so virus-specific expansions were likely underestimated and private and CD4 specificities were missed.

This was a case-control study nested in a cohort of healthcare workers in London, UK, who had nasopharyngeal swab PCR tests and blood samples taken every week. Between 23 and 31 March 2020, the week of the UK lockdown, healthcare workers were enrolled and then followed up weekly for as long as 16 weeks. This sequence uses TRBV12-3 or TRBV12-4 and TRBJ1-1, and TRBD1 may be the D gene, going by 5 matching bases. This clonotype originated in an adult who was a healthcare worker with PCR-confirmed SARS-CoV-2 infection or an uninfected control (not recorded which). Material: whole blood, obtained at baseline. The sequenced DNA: TGTGCCAGCGGTCGGGACAACACTGAAGCTTTCTTT. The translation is CASGRDNTEAFF.